Listed below are T cell receptor beta chains from one sample, sequenced in a study of graft-versus-host responses after intestinal transplantation. The protocol was immunoSEQ multiplex PCR, while the TCRdb copy is restricted to in-frame clones and leaves out a portion. The sample has tens of thousands of clones; roughly 90% are singletons. Their antigens remain unidentified. The sequences come from unstimulated CD8+ T cells sorted from spleen or lymph node cells, collected before intestinal transplant. These receptors came from a human donor who received an intestinal transplant. Both conserved end residues are part of each CDR3. A D gene is named only where the DNA matches it firmly. Rows give clone size only sometimes, using once, few, many, or a class for an expanded clone.

size	J	D	V	CDR3	DNA
NA	TRBJ1-4	NA	TRBV7-6	CASSLEGVEREELFF	TGTGCCAGCAGCTTAGAGGGTGTAGAGAGGGAGGAACTGTTTTTT
NA	TRBJ2-2	NA	TRBV5-6	CASSSGGRRTGELFF	TGTGCCAGCAGCTCGGGGGGCCGGAGAACCGGGGAGCTGTTTTTT
NA	TRBJ2-7	TRBD1	TRBV14	CASSARDRGLYEQYF	TGTGCCAGCAGCGCGAGGGACAGGGGATTATACGAGCAGTACTTC
few	TRBJ2-1	TRBD2	TRBV4-1	CASSQVTSGANEQFF	TGCGCCAGCAGCCAGGTAACTAGCGGGGCTAATGAGCAGTTCTTC
NA	TRBJ1-1	NA	TRBV6-1	CASSLEGAGTEAFF	TGTGCCAGCAGTCTGGAGGGCGCGGGCACTGAAGCTTTCTTT
NA	TRBJ2-1	TRBD2	TRBV6-5	CASSSGTSAYNEQFF	TGTGCCAGCAGTAGCGGGACTAGCGCCTACAATGAGCAGTTCTTC
NA	TRBJ2-6	TRBD1	TRBV29-1	CSAIQGSGANVLTF	TGCAGCGCGATACAGGGGTCTGGGGCCAACGTCCTGACTTTC
NA	TRBJ2-5	NA	TRBV27	CASSPMDSQETQYF	TGTGCCAGCAGTCCTATGGACAGTCAAGAGACCCAGTACTTC
NA	TRBJ1-5	NA	TRBV6-5	CASSYDGNQPQHF	TGTGCCAGCAGTTACGACGGGAATCAGCCCCAGCATTTT
NA	TRBJ2-3	NA	TRBV2	CASSAGQLTTDTQYF	TGTGCCAGCAGCGCGGGCCAGCTAACCACAGATACGCAGTATTTT
NA	TRBJ2-2	TRBD1	TRBV13	CASSLGDRGTGELFF	TGTGCCAGCAGCTTGGGAGACAGGGGCACCGGGGAGCTGTTTTTT
NA	TRBJ2-2	TRBD1	TRBV6-5	CATRDRGSGELFF	TGTGCCACCCGGGACAGGGGGTCCGGGGAGCTGTTTTTT
NA	TRBJ2-7	NA	TRBV11-2	CASALTGDDEQYF	TGTGCCAGTGCCCTGACAGGAGACGACGAGCAGTACTTC
NA	TRBJ2-7	TRBD2	TRBV7-9	CASSNSGSAAYEQYF	TGTGCCAGCAGCAATAGCGGGAGCGCCGCCTACGAGCAGTACTTC
NA	TRBJ1-1	NA	TRBV4-1	CASSQESRGNTEAFF	TGCGCCAGCAGCCAAGAGTCTCGGGGGAACACTGAAGCTTTCTTT
NA	TRBJ1-1	TRBD1	TRBV30	CAWTSTGGAEAFF	TGTGCCTGGACCAGTACAGGGGGTGCTGAAGCTTTCTTT
NA	TRBJ1-1	NA	TRBV11-2	CASSDTGRDTEAFF	TGTGCCAGCAGCGATACAGGGCGGGACACTGAAGCTTTCTTT